This TCR beta chain was retrieved from a study of shared clonotypes between healthy human individuals (dated by TCRdb to 2020 to 2022). Study-wide context: A few men and a couple of women, aged 18 to 49 years, made up the cohort. Per donor, three plates each were used for CD4 naive and CD4 memory, two for CD8 naive, and one for CD8 memory. The study deeply sequenced blood TCR repertoires of several healthy adults to estimate repertoire size and the extent of clonotype sharing between individuals. Libraries were prepared and TCR repertoires were sequenced by different laboratories using diverse techniques, in order to increase sequencing depth and limit assay-specific biases. Leukapheresis yielded between about 0.94 and 8.9 billion PBMCs per donor. What the research found in general, with its limitations: Incomplete sequencing was indicated by rarefaction of sorted-subset datasets, despite the large sequencing depth. Sampling was limited to blood, and TCR repertoires in tissue likely differ from TCR repertoires in blood. Clonotypes shared by all four sorted-subset donors showed higher generation probabilities than non-shared clonotypes. Estimated clonotype richness was generally larger for naive than for memory subsets. Pairwise subsampling led to the expectation that sequencing depth would affect the degree of clonotype sharing among donors. Sharing across a few donors was observed for approximately 5% of naive CD4, 3.5% of naive CD8, 2.3% of memory CD4, and about 0.39% of memory CD8 clonotypes. Because the study included a small number of donors, the genetic and exposure-history diversity represented was limited.

V is cut by 2 bases and J by 1 base, and the space between the germline ends is 11 bases. Based on the germline V gene, the CDR1 and CDR2 sequences are KGHSH and LQKENI. Reading from cysteine to phenylalanine, the CDR3 counts 15 amino acids. CDR3 DNA only is kept here, 45 bases in frame from base 1. The donors were healthy, HIV-negative adults with no recently reported acute infections or vaccinations. Every donor was a Caucasian adult residing in Nashville, Tennessee, USA. CD4+ T cells were enriched by magnetic negative selection; naive cells were then positively selected on CD45RA, and the negative fraction formed the memory subset. After blood collection by leukapheresis, PBMCs were isolated using Ficoll-Histopaque density gradient centrifugation and then cryopreserved in the vapor phase of liquid nitrogen. Analytical flow cytometry was used to check the purity and quantity of every magnetically sorted T cell population. Each sorted fraction had its genomic DNA isolated and then quantified by UV absorbance on a Nanodrop 2000c.

This clone was detected a few times. What this receptor recognizes is not known. The record has no base qualities; no much larger clone is one base away. TCR CDR3 regions were amplified from genomic DNA by multiplex PCR using the deep immunoSEQ assay. Extracted genomic DNA from each cell subset was distributed evenly across all wells of several immunoSEQ 96-well plates, and each plate was treated as a replicate. Each replicate PCR for sorted subsets received 200 ng genomic DNA, equal to tens of thousands of T cell genomes. Purified libraries were measured with a Qubit 3.0 fluorometer, size-checked on a Bioanalyzer 2100, and measured again with the KAPA Library Quantification kit. Every immunoSEQ 96-well plate was sequenced on a separate single-read 150-cycle Illumina NextSeq 550 flow cell. Per the original workflow: The immunoSEQ output contained only junctional sequences without quality scores, so filtering could not match that applied to full-length reads. Sequences were annotated with PyIR, a Python wrapper for IgBLAST v1.9, and V/J genes and CDR3 were assigned using IMGT germline references. Reads were filtered out if the reads had weak V/J assignments (E-value above 1e-6), no CDR3, stop codons, out-of-frame junctions, or ambiguous translated residues. V3J clonotypes were defined as sequences sharing the same inferred V gene, J gene, and CDR3 amino acid sequence. Percentage overlap between repertoires was calculated by dividing the number of shared unique clonotypes by the size of the smaller repertoire. RTK rarefaction, the Chao1 estimator, and Recon v2.1 estimates of unobserved clonotypes were used to assess repertoire richness. For all TCRbeta clonotypes obtained by the gDNA method from a few donors, generation probabilities were computed with OLGA. This immuneACCESS table, as held by TCRdb, lists in-frame sequences with V and J called but not all clones. Of the missing ones, under half trace to an unresolved V gene in checked studies; the others have no known cause. That table is the source of V, J and clone size, and D and trimming were worked out from the DNA. The sample contains roughly 2,300,000 clones, 92% of them found a single time. Around 0.38% of the sample goes to the ten largest clones.

This clonotype originated in a man between 18 and 29 years old in good health. Some clones in this sample may be carry-over from other donors' samples. The chain is made from TRBV18 and TRBJ1-1; no D gene can be assigned with confidence. Source material: naive CD4+ T cells from PBMCs. What the cell subset or site label conveys for this sample: CD45RA+ positively selected. The CDR3 protein sequence reads: CASSPMRVGNTEAFF. Here is the DNA: TGTGCCAGCTCACCAATGAGGGTTGGGAACACTGAAGCTTTCTTT.